This T cell receptor (beta chain) was observed in a study of blood T cell repertoires in COVID-19 (dated by TCRdb to the early 2020s). Background on the whole study: The collaborator samples originated in the United States, Italy and Spain and spanned the acute and convalescent phases of COVID-19. The material from the prospective study consisted of cDNA or gDNA derived from T cells, B-cell-depleted T cells, or PBMCs. The dataset comprised deeply sampled blood TCRbeta repertoires from subjects exposed to, actively infected with, or recovered from COVID-19. The repertoires were released in a freely available public database intended as a resource for research on the immune response to SARS-CoV-2. Samples were obtained from the ongoing ImmuneRACE study (first 160 participants) and from about 1,300 subjects provided by 6 global collaborators. Nearly every sample came with metadata listing a de-identified subject ID, COVID-19 status, age in years and sex. Where available, HLA class I and class II types were obtained from metadata supplied by the sample provider rather than from assay-based typing.

Whole blood was collected in K2EDTA tubes by collaborating institutions according to the institutions' own protocols. For TCRbeta analysis, collaborators shipped samples as frozen whole blood, isolated PBMCs, or DNA extracted from either of those sample types. The investigation overall reported the following: How much clinical and demographic metadata was included differed by source and by participant, and the metadata was provided uncurated.

The immunoSEQ Assay, a bias-controlled multiplex PCR, was used to amplify TCRbeta CDR3 regions from genomic DNA. In the source study's methods: The number of nucleated cells in each sample was estimated by amplification of reference gene primers within the assay. Sequence reads were collapsed and filtered to measure the absolute abundance of every unique TCRbeta CDR3 rearrangement. For each sample, productive Simpson clonality was calculated by taking the square root of Simpson's diversity index across productive rearrangements. Drawn from immuneACCESS, this table holds only the in-frame rearrangements with V and J called that TCRdb kept. Clones are partly lost; checked studies trace under half to an unresolved V gene and leave the rest unexplained. V, J and clone size derive from that table, while D and trimming were established from the DNA sequence. This sample gives about 50,000 clones in total; about 89% of them show up just once. Of the sample, about a quarter falls within the top ten clones.

In the case of this clone: Its antigen is currently not known. Base qualities were left out, and no much larger clone turns up one base away.

The trim is 0 bases for V and 6 bases for J, with a gap of 8 bases between the germline ends. From the cysteine up to the phenylalanine, the CDR3 has a length of 13 residues. Of all the DNA, just the CDR3 is kept, 39 bases in frame from base 1. The germline V gene (reference sequence) gives CDR1 as MNHEY and CDR2 as SMNVEV. Sequencing was done on a sample of peripheral blood. This TCR was sampled from a human donor in a cohort sampled during active COVID-19. The sequence joins TRBV27 to TRBJ1-1; the D gene is not confidently resolved. The DNA sequence is as follows: TGTGCCAGCAGTTTATCGCGGGGAGCTGAAGCTTTCTTT. Its coded protein is CASSLSRGAEAFF.